The entry below gives a single TCR beta chain sequence along with its context. Its antigen remains undetermined. No quality values exist for individual bases; no much larger clone is one base distant. Measured from the cysteine to the phenylalanine, the CDR3 is 14 residues long. The sequence is cut down to CDR3 DNA, 42 bases in frame from base 1. CDR1 MDHEN and CDR2 SYDVKM are derived from the germline V gene. The trim is 2 bases for V and 2 bases for J, with a gap of 9 bases between the germline ends. The cohort consisted of some 670 healthy bone marrow donors. At the time of sampling, all cohort members were nominally healthy, though unrecorded immune exposures were likely present. The donor was CMV seropositive and was included in the group of approximately 300 seropositive cohort members. Each donor provided a peripheral blood sample, and peripheral blood mononuclear cells were used for TCR beta sequencing. The Qiagen DNeasy Blood Extraction Kit was used to extract genomic DNA from the blood cell samples.

This record comes from a study of cytomegalovirus exposure and HLA in healthy donors listed by TCRdb under 2017. In the study overall: An earlier analysis of some 600 of the donors reported around 280 Gb of sequence data and 95 million to 130 million unique TCR beta sequences obtained from about 179 million T cells. All discovery cohort repertoires had been generated on a single sequencing platform. In a later analysis, previously published TCR beta repertoires from hundreds of donors were re-analyzed and high-resolution HLA genotyping was added so that TCR occurrence patterns could be studied. In addition to the first cohort of around 670 subjects, a separate validation cohort of 120 different subjects was used. Of the roughly 400 genotyped donors, approximately 80% fell in the genetic ancestry cluster associated with self-reported Caucasian donors. The aim of the study was to test whether cataloging public T cell receptors could identify signatures of past pathogen exposure. Alongside the repertoire data, information on donor age, sex, ethnicity and CMV serostatus was compiled. The study used immunosequencing to profile the T cell repertoires of about 670 subjects and linked those repertoires to cytomegalovirus serostatus. An early release that covered roughly 600 HLA-typed donors contained approximately 320 gigabases of sequencing data and about 93 million unique TCR sequences. To predict cytomegalovirus infection status, the study combined high-throughput TCR immunosequencing, statistical association of individual TCRs with disease status, and machine learning. Both class I and class II loci were covered by HLA typing, at four-digit resolution. Rather than using new phenotypic data, the later analysis identified candidate immune exposures from TCR beta sequences and from how often those sequences occurred across donors. The number of typed donors differed by locus: about 620-630 for A, B, C, DRB1 and DQB1; approximately 540 for DQA1; approximately 610 for DPA1; and roughly 450 for DPB1. In an earlier analysis of roughly 580 of the donors, high-throughput TCR beta sequencing was used to judge whether each TCR beta V gene segment behaved as functional or pseudogenic. Among 350 to 400 genotyped donors of the cohort, an average of 235,054 unique TCR beta nucleotide sequences were sequenced per donor, 15% to 20% of them non-productive. A later genetic analysis used genome-wide SNP genotypes for about 65% of the roughly 700 donors, treating that subset as a discovery cohort. Four or five DR-DQ haplotypes were handled as single units for association and clustering because linkage in the cohort was strong.

Points the paper makes about the study in general: In a later analysis, several top co-occurrence clusters were reported to appear linked to parvovirus B19, influenza, CMV and Epstein-Barr virus. In the study, some 160 TCR beta chains were listed as associated with cytomegalovirus. The only immune exposure information available for the cohort was CMV serostatus. In a later analysis, 15,000 to 20,000 TCR beta sequences were associated with specific HLA alleles at a false discovery rate of 0.05. A cluster of highly shared sequence variants was judged likely to be a technical artifact of the sequencing pipeline. In both the original and validation cohorts, the classifier was reported to diagnose cytomegalovirus status with high specificity and sensitivity. The 87-base-pair reads could not distinguish some IMGT-functional V segments, including TRBV6-2 and TRBV6-3, so those segments were excluded. Three of the identified cytomegalovirus-associated TCR beta chains were confirmed in vitro to be specific for cytomegalovirus antigens. In a later genetic analysis, a missense DCLRE1C variant was associated with V-gene and J-gene trimming of TCR beta chains, and the association was replicated in an independent cohort. Only TCR beta chains were sequenced in this cohort, and the absence of alpha or paired-chain data limited detectable features. Compared with the roughly 600-donor mean, donors in an Asian-associated ancestry cluster had fewer N-insertions in productive TCRs, according to a later genetic analysis. While some public TCRs were present in many individuals, most TCR sequences turned up only very rarely across donors. Linkage disequilibrium might explain the correlated functional status among segregating V segments, but an unknown experimental factor could not be ruled out. In a later analysis, most CMV-associated TCR beta chains were found to appear HLA-restricted, with HLA associations seemingly driven largely by CMV exposure. A further reported finding was that TCR beta sequences accurately predicted the HLA-A and HLA-B alleles for most subjects in the first cohort. Roughly uniform sequencing depth across donors was assumed in presence/absence analyses, although this assumption may not hold. Because counts were too low, around 17 rarely observed V segments, including chromosome 9 orphons, were left out of the earlier analysis of 500 to 650 of the donors. Because HLA typing was unavailable for some donors at each locus, only the typed subset was used in association tests. In a later analysis, HLA-associated TCR beta chains were found to be more clonally expanded and to have lower generation probabilities than equally common non-associated chains. In an earlier analysis of about 600 of the donors, most TCR beta V segments appeared in productive rearrangements about 90% or about 30% of the time, broadly matching IMGT annotations. In a later analysis, TCR association rates were found to vary across HLA loci, with the most associated TCRs seen for DRB1 alleles and the fewest for HLA-C alleles. Assigning TCR associations to individual alleles was difficult when HLA alleles, especially DR and DQ, strongly co-occurred. The authors suggested that the approach could potentially be generalized to other disease states and immunological phenotypes.

Library prep was done by the immunoSEQ multiplex PCR assay. For the multiplex PCR, a mixture combining 60 forward primers for TCR Vbeta segments and 13 reverse primers for TCR Jbeta segments was used. The CDR3 region of rearranged TCR beta genes was amplified from genomic DNA by a multiplex PCR assay. The amplified TCR beta libraries were sequenced on the Illumina HiSeq System as 87-base-pair reads. Per the original workflow: Across the roughly 670 repertoires, a later analysis counted 75 million to 90 million unique TCR beta chains, roughly 11 million of which were shared by at least two donors. Raw reads were error-corrected and collapsed into unique sequences by a nearest-neighbor algorithm in which closely related sequences were merged to remove PCR and sequencing errors. To assign V, D and J gene segments, CDR3 sequences were aligned to IMGT reference sequences. For a sequence to be retained, a match of at least six nucleotides was required to both a V gene segment and a J gene segment. Rearrangements were called productive when the CDR3 lacked stop codons and stayed in frame with V and J; all others were non-productive. Following IMGT convention, CDR3 was defined as the stretch from the second conserved V-encoded cysteine to the conserved J-encoded phenylalanine. The earlier analysis of approximately 590 of the donors excluded any sequence lacking an unambiguous match to a single V gene segment. In an earlier analysis of around 600 of the donors, V segments were called functional above 56.7% productive rearrangements and were called segregating when the between-donor standard deviation exceeded 5%. A statistical classification framework was built for diagnosing cytomegalovirus status from the catalog of TCR beta chain sequences. V and J gene assignment, in a later analysis, came from comparing TCR nucleotide sequences with IMGT/GENE-DB human TR gene sequences. A later analysis assigned CDR3 sequences and most-parsimonious VDJ recombination scenarios with the TCRdist pipeline. In a later analysis, each TCR beta chain was defined by its CDR3 amino acid sequence together with its V-gene family, and reads lacking a unique V-gene family were excluded. In a later analysis, around 600 highly shared, low-generation-probability nucleotide sequences were removed to address suspected cross-contamination and a sequencing artifact. For each public chain, a later analysis derived a clonal expansion index from normalized ranks of inferred template counts within each repertoire. Generation probabilities in a later analysis came from a VDJ recombination model fitted to out-of-frame rearrangements, and those results were checked against IGoR. A later analysis scored TCR-TCR, TCR-HLA and TCR-CMV co-occurrence with hypergeometric tests, applying a repertoire-size bias correction to TCR pairs. A later analysis estimated false discovery rates by permuting HLA or CMV assignments 20 times. In a later analysis, co-occurring TCRs were grouped with DBSCAN, and TCRdist sequence similarity was added when clustering was performed within HLA-allele-positive subsets. Repertoires with fewer than 30,000 or more than 120,000 public chains were left out of co-occurrence clustering, as were four to six repertoires with anomalous nucleotide sharing. TCRdb took this table from immuneACCESS and kept in-frame rearrangements with V and J called. Such tables lack part of the clones; where checked against another copy, unresolved V genes explain under half of the gap, and the rest is unexplained. Clonal size and the V and J genes are those of that table, whereas D and trimming came from the DNA. The sample records 80,000 to 130,000 clones, more than 65% of which are singletons. Of the sample, more than 4.5% falls within the top ten clones.

This sequence uses TRBV28 and TRBJ2-5; TRBD1 is a possible D gene, resting on 6 matching bases. The sequence was collected from a woman under 30 in good health and CMV-seropositive. Sequenced sample: PBMCs. Here is the DNA: TGTGCCAGCAGTTTAGCACAGGGACAAGAGACCCAGTACTTC. Its translation is CASSLAQGQETQYF.